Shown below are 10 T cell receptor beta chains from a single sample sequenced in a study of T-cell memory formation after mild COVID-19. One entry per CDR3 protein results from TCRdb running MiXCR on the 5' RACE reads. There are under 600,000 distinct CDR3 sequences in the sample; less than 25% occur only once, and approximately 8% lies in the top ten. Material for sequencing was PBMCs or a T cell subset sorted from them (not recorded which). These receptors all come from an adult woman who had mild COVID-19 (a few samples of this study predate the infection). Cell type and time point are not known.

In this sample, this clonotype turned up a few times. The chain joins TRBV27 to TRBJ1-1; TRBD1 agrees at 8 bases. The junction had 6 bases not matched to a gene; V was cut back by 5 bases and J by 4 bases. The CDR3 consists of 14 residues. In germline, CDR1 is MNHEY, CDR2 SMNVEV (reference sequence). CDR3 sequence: CASSRAGQGTEAFF. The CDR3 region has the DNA TGTGCCAGCAGTAGGGCCGGACAGGGCACTGAAGCTTTCTTT.

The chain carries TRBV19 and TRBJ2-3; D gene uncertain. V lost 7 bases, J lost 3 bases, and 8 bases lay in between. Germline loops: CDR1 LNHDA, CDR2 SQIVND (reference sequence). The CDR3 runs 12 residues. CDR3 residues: CASTFGTDTQYF. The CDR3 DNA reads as TGTGCCAGTACCTTTGGGACAGATACGCAGTATTTT.

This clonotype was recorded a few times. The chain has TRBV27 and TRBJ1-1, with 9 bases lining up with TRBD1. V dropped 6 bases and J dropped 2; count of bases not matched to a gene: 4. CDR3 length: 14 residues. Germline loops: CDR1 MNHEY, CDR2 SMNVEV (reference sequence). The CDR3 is CASRDRGKNTEAFF. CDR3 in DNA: TGTGCCAGCAGGGACAGGGGTAAAAACACTGAAGCTTTCTTT.

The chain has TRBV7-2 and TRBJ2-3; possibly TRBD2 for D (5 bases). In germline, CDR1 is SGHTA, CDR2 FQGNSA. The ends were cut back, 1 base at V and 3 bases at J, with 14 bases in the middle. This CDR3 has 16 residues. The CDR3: CASSLVPGMGTDTQYF. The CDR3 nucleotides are TGTGCCAGCAGCTTAGTTCCGGGGATGGGGACAGATACGCAGTATTTT.

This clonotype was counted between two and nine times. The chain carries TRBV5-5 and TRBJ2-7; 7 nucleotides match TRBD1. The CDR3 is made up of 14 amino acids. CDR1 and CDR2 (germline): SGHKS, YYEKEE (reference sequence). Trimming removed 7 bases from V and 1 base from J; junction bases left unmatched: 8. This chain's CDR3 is CASQTGTASYEQYF. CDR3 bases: TGTGCCAGCCAAACCGGGACAGCTTCCTACGAGCAGTACTTC.

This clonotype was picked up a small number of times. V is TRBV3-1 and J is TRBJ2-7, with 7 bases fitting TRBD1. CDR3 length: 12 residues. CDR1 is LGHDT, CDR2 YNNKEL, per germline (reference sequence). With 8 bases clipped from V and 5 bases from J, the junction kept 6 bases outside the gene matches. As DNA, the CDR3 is TGTGCCAGCTTGGGCAGGGGGAACGAGCAGTACTTC. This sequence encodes CASLGRGNEQYF.

CDR3 nucleotides: TGTGCCAGCAGCCTTCATAACTACGAGCAGTACTTC. It codes for CASSLHNYEQYF. V and J are TRBV7-8 and TRBJ2-7, with no clear D. The CDR3 runs to 12 residues. Trimming removed 5 bases from V and 3 bases from J, with 8 bases in between. CDR1 SGHVS and CDR2 FQNEAQ come from the germline V gene. The full variable domain, with the rest looked up from reference TRBV7-8 and TRBJ2-7, is GAGVSQSPRYKVAKRGQDVALRCDPISGHVSLFWYQQALGQGPEFLTYFQNEAQLDKSGLPSDRFFAERPEGSVSTLKIQRTQQEDSAVYLCASSLHNYEQYFGPGTRLTVT.

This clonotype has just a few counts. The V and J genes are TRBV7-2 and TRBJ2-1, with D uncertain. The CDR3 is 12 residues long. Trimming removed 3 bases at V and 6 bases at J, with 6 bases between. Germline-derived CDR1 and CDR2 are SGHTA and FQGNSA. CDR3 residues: CASSFAANEQFF. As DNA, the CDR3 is TGTGCCAGCAGCTTCGCTGCCAATGAGCAGTTCTTC.

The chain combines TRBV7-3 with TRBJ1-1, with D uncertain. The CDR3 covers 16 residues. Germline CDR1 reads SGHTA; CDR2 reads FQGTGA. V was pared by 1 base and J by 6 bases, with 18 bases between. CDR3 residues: CASSLIGRYSGAEAFF. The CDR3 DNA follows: TGTGCCAGCAGCTTAATCGGGAGGTATAGTGGAGCTGAAGCTTTCTTT.

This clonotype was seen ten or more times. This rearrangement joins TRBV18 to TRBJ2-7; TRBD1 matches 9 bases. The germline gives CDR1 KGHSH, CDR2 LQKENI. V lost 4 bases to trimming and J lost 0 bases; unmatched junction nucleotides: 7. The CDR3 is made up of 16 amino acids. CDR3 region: CASSQGTGRSSYEQYF. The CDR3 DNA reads TGTGCCAGCTCACAGGGGACAGGGAGGAGCTCCTACGAGCAGTACTTC.